A selection of T cell receptor beta chains follows, all from one sample in a study of blood T cells in healthy people across ages. TCRdb fed the 5' RACE reads into MiXCR, producing one record per CDR3 protein. The sample shows approximately 680,000 distinct CDR3 sequences, 32% of them seen only once. The sequenced material came from blood. The origin of the receptors is a woman aged 80 or over in good health. Each CDR3 is given with its conserved first and last residue. The order of the fields is D gene, J gene, V gene, clone size, CDR3 protein, CDR3 DNA. A D gene is named only where the DNA matches it firmly. Where a row states a size, it is once, few, many or the class of an expanded clone; other rows omit it.

- | TRBJ2-7 | TRBV6-2/TRBV6-3 | many | CASSYRFGLGTSHSYEQYF | TGTGCCAGCAGTTACAGATTCGGTCTTGGGACTTCCCACTCCTACGAGCAGTACTTC
- | TRBJ1-2 | TRBV5-5 | many | CASSIDLRSGGYGYTF | TGTGCCAGCAGCATTGACCTCAGGTCAGGCGGCTATGGCTACACCTTC
- | TRBJ1-1 | TRBV5-5 | - | CASSAYMAGELFF | TGTGCCAGCAGCGCCTACATGGCCGGGGAGCTGTTCTTT
TRBD1 | TRBJ2-7 | TRBV29-1 | many | CSVGSLGQVYEQYF | TGCAGCGTTGGGTCCCTGGGACAGGTCTACGAGCAGTACTTC
- | TRBJ2-7 | TRBV29-1 | - | CSVRQGPYNEQYF | TGCAGCGTTCGTCAGGGACCTTACAATGAGCAGTACTTC
TRBD2 | TRBJ2-1 | TRBV2 | many | CASTRGLAANNEQFF | TGTGCCAGCACCCGAGGACTAGCGGCTAACAATGAGCAGTTCTTC
- | TRBJ1-1 | TRBV7-6 | few | CASSQQLMNTEAFF | TGTGCCAGCAGCCAACAGCTCATGAACACTGAAGCTTTCTTT
- | TRBJ1-1 | TRBV6-5 | many | CASQFTGNTEAFF | TGTGCCAGTCAATTCACGGGAAACACTGAAGCTTTCTTT
TRBD1 | TRBJ1-1 | TRBV15 | few | CATSIGQGAGIGGMNTEAFF | TGTGCCACCAGCATAGGACAGGGGGCGGGCATTGGAGGGATGAACACTGAAGCTTTCTTT
TRBD2 | TRBJ2-5 | TRBV7-2 | few | CASSLTVLLAGSQETQYF | TGTGCCAGCAGCTTAACCGTATTACTAGCGGGATCTCAAGAGACCCAGTACTTC
- | TRBJ1-1 | TRBV20-1 | many | CSASHLQGWGSANSEAFF | TGCAGTGCTTCTCATCTTCAGGGGTGGGGATCGGCGAACTCTGAAGCTTTCTTT